Below, 6 T cell receptor beta chains from the same sample are listed, as sequenced in a study of T cells in narcolepsy. The table came from immunoSEQ multiplex PCR; TCRdb's copy has only in-frame clones and leaves some out. The data contain tens of thousands of clones, around 83% of them singletons. The specimen was memory (CD45RA-) CD4+ T cells from blood. The origin of the receptors is a human donor in good health.

V is TRBV11-3 and J is TRBJ2-2; D call uncertain. CDR3 size: 13 residues. The germline CDR1 and CDR2 sequences are SGHNT and YENEEA. V was cut by 0 bases and J by 6 bases, with 5 bases left in between. The CDR3 sequence is CASSLESAGELFF. The CDR3 bases are TGTGCCAGCAGCTTAGAATCGGCCGGGGAGCTGTTTTTT.

The genes are TRBV6-5 and TRBJ1-6, with D possibly TRBD1 on 5 matching bases. Germline CDR1 and CDR2: MNHEY and SVGAGI. V lost 0 bases to trimming and J lost 9 bases, with 12 bases between them. The CDR3 has 15 amino acids. The CDR3 coding sequence is TGTGCCAGCAGTTACTCGAGGCAGGGCAGTTCACCCCTCCACTTT. Its protein product is CASSYSRQGSSPLHF.

CDR3 region: CASSGQANNSPLHF. In DNA form, the CDR3 reads TGTGCCAGCAGCGGCCAGGCAAATAATTCACCCCTCCACTTT. This chain joins TRBV9 and TRBJ1-6; D gene uncertain. Germline CDR1 and CDR2: SGDLS and YYNGEE. This CDR3 has 14 residues. The germline V and J ends were trimmed by 3 bases and 5 bases, with 9 bases remaining between them.

This chain uses TRBV2 with TRBJ1-2; D is possibly TRBD1 (5 bases). Between the trimmed V and J ends, which lost 8 bases and 2 bases, there was a span of 18 bases. The CDR3 runs to 15 residues. Germline V CDR1 and CDR2: SNHLY, FYNNEI. The chain's CDR3 is CASWSPGLFNYGYTF. CDR3 coding DNA: TGTGCCAGCTGGAGCCCGGGACTGTTCAACTATGGCTACACCTTC.

The J gene is TRBJ2-7, the V gene TRBV5-1; 9 bases are shared with TRBD1. In germline, CDR1 is SGHRS, CDR2 YFSETQ. The CDR3 has 17 amino acids. V trimming: 0 bases; J trimming: 3 bases; junction bases outside the gene matches: 10. CDR3 DNA sequence: TGCGCCAGCAGCTTGGAGTATGGGGACAGGGCTTACTACGAGCAGTACTTC. It encodes CASSLEYGDRAYYEQYF.

Only one count was recorded for this clone. The rearrangement joins TRBV29-1 to TRBJ1-1; D uncertain. Germline CDR1 SQVTM, CDR2 ANQGSEA. This CDR3 contains 12 residues. The V gene lost 2 bases and the J gene lost 9 bases, with 13 bases spanning the gap. The CDR3 DNA is TGCAGCGTTGAATTTGGAACGGAAAAAGCTTTCTTT. It codes for CSVEFGTEKAFF.